This T cell receptor beta chain was recorded in a study of blood T cell repertoires in COVID-19. Between the trimmed V and J ends, which lost 5 bases and 1 base, there was a span of 11 bases. The CDR3 extends over 15 amino acids. CDR1 is SGHNT and CDR2 is YENEEA in the germline V gene. In its sample, this clone was seen once. Clones were sequenced by immunoSEQ multiplex PCR, and TCRdb holds only the in-frame ones, with some missing. The sample has 320,000 or so clones; 75% to 90% are singletons. Material for sequencing was PBMCs or T cells enriched from blood (not recorded which). This sequence joins TRBV11-3 and TRBJ2-2; a possible D gene is TRBD2 (5 bases). The sequence derives from a man aged 60 to 75 who had recovered from COVID-19. The DNA for the CDR3 is TGTGCCAGCAGCCCTAAGCGGCAGAACACCGGGGAGCTGTTTTTT. Its protein is CASSPKRQNTGELFF.